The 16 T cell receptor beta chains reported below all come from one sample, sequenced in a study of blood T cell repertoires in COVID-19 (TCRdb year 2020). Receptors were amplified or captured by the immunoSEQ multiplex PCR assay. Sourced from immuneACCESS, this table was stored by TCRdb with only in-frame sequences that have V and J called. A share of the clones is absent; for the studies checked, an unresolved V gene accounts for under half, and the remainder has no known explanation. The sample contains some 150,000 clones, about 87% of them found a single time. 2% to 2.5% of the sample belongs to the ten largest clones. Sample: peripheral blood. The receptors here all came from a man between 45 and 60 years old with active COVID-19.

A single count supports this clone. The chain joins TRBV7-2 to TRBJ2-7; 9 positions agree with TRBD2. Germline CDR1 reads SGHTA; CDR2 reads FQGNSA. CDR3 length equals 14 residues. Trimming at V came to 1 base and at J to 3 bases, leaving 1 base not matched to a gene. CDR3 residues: CASSLGSGGYEQYF. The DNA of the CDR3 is TGTGCCAGCAGCTTAGGTAGCGGGGGCTACGAGCAGTACTTC.

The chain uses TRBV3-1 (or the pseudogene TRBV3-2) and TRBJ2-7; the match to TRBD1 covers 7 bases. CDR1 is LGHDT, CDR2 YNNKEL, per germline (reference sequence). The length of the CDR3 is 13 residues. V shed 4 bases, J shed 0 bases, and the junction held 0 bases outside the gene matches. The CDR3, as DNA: TGTGCCAGCAGCCGACAGGGCTCCTACGAGCAGTACTTC. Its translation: CASSRQGSYEQYF.

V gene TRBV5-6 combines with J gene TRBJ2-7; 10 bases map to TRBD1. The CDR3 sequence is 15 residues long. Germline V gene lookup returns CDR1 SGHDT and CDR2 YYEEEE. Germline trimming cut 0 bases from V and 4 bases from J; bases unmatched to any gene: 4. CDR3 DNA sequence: TGTGCCAGCAGCTTGGGACAGGGGGCTTCTTACGAGCAGTACTTC. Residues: CASSLGQGASYEQYF.

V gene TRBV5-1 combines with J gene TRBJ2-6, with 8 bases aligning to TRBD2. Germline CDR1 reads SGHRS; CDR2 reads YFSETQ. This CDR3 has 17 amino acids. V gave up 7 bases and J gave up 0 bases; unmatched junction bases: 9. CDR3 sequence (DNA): TGCGCCAGCGGTCCCGGGAGGGCGCTCTCTGGGGCCAACGTCCTGACTTTC. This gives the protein CASGPGRALSGANVLTF.

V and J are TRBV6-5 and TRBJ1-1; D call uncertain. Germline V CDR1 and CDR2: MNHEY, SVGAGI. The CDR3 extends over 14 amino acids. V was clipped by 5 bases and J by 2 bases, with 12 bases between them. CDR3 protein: CASSRGRGNTEAFF. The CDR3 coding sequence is TGTGCCAGCAGTCGCGGACGGGGAAACACTGAAGCTTTCTTT.

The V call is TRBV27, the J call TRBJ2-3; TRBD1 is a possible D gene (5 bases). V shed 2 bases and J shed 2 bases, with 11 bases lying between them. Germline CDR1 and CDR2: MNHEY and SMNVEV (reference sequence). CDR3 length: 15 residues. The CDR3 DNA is TGTGCCAGCAGTTTACGGGCCAGGGACACAGATACGCAGTATTTT. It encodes CASSLRARDTDTQYF.

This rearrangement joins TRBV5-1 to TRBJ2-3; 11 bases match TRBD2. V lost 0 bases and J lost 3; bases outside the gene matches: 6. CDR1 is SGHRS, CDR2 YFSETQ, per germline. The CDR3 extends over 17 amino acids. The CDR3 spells CASSLASLAGGTDTQYF. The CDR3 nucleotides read TGCGCCAGCAGCTTGGCGTCCCTAGCGGGGGGTACAGATACGCAGTATTTT.

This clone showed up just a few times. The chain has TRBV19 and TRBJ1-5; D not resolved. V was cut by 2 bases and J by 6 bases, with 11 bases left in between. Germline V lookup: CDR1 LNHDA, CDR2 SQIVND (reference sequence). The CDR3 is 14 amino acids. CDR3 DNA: TGTGCCAGTAGTATACCGGGGAACCGTCAGCCCCAGCATTTT. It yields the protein CASSIPGNRQPQHF.

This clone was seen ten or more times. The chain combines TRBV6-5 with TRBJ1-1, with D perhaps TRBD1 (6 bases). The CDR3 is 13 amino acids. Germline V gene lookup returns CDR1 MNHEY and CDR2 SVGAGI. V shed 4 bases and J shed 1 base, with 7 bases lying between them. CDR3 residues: CASSWGQNTEAFF. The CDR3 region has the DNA TGTGCCAGCAGTTGGGGACAGAACACTGAAGCTTTCTTT.

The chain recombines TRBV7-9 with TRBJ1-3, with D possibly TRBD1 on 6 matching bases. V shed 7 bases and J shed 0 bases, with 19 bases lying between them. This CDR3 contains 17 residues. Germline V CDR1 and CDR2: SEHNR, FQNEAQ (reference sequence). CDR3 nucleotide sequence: TGTGCCAGCAACTCCATCGGCCAGGGGATCTCTGGAAACACCATATATTTT. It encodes CASNSIGQGISGNTIYF.

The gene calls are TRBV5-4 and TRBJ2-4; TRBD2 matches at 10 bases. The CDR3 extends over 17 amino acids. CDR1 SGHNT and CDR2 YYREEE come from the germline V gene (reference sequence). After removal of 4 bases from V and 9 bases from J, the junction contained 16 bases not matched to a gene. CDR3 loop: CASSPPVGAGGLGIQYF. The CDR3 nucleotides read TGTGCCAGCAGCCCCCCGGTTGGAGCGGGGGGGCTTGGCATTCAGTACTTC.

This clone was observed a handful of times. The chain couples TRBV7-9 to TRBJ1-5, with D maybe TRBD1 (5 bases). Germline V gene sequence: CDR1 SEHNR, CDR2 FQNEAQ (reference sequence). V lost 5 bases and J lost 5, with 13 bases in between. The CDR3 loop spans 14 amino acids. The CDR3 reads CASSPGLGHQPQHF. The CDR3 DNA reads TGTGCCAGCAGCCCGGGACTAGGGCATCAGCCCCAGCATTTT.

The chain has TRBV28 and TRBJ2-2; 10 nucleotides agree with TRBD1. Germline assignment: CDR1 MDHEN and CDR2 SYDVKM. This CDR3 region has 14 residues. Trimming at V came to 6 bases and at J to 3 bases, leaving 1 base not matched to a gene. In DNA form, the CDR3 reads TGTGCCAGCAGGGACAGGGGGGACACCGGGGAGCTGTTTTTT. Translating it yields CASRDRGDTGELFF.

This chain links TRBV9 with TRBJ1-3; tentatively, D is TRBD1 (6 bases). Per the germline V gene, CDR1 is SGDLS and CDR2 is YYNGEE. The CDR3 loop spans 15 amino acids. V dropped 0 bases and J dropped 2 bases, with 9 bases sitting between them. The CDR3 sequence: CASSVAPGAGNTIYF. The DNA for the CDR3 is TGTGCCAGCAGCGTAGCTCCAGGGGCTGGAAACACCATATATTTT.

CDR3 bases: TGCGCCAGCAGCCCCTTTCTCCCCACAGATACGCAGTATTTT. Its protein is CASSPFLPTDTQYF. The chain carries TRBV5-1 and TRBJ2-3; D is unclear. The germline V gene has CDR1 SGHRS and CDR2 YFSETQ. This CDR3 has 14 amino acids. The ends were cut back, 4 bases at V and 2 bases at J, with 11 bases in the middle.

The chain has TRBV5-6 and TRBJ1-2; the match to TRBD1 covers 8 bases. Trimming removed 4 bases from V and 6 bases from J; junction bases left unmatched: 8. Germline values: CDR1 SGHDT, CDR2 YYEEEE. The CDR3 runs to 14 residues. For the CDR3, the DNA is TGTGCCAGCAGCCGCGGACAGGGTTGGAATGGCTACACCTTC. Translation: CASSRGQGWNGYTF. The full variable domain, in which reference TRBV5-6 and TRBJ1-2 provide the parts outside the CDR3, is DAGVTQSPTHLIKTRGQQVTLRCSPKSGHDTVSWYQQALGQGPQFIFQYYEEEERQRGNFPDRFSGHQFPNYSSELNVNALLLGDSALYLCASSRGQGWNGYTFGSGTRLTVV.